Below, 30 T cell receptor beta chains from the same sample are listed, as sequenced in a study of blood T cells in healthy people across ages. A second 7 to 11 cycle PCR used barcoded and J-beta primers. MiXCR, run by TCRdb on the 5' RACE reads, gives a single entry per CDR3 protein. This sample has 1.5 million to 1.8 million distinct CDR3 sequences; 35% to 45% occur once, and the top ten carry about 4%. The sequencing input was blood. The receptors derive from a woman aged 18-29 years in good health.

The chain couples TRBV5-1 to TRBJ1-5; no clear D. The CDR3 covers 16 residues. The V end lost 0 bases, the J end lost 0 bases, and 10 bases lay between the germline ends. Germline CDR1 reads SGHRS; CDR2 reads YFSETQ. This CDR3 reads CASSLGPSYSNQPQHF. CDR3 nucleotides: TGCGCCAGCAGCTTGGGGCCCTCCTATAGCAATCAGCCCCAGCATTTT.

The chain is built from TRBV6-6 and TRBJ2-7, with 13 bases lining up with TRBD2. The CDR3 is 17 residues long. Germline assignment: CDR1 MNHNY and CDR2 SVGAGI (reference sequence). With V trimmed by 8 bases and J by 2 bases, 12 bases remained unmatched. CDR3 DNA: TGTGCCAGCCTCGCCGGACTAGCGGGAGCCAGGACCTACGAGCAGTACTTC. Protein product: CASLAGLAGARTYEQYF.

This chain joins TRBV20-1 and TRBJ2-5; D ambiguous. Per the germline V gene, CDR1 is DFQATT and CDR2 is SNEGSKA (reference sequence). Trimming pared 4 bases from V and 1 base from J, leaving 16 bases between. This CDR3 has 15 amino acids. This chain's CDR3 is CSANKGEPLQETQYF. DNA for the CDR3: TGCAGTGCTAACAAAGGAGAGCCGCTCCAAGAGACCCAGTACTTC.

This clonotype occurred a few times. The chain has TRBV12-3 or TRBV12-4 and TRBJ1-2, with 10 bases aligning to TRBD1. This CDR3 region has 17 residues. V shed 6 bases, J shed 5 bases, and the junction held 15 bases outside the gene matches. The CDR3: CASSWAPGTGADYGYTF. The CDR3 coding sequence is TGTGCCAGCAGCTGGGCCCCCGGGACAGGGGCTGATTATGGCTACACCTTC.

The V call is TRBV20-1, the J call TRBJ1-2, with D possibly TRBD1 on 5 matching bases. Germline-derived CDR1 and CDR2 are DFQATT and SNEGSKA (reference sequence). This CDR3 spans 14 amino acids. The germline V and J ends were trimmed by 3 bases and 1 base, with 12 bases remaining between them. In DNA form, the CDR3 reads TGCAGTGCTAGTCCACACAGGAATAACTATGGCTACACCTTC. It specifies CSASPHRNNYGYTF.

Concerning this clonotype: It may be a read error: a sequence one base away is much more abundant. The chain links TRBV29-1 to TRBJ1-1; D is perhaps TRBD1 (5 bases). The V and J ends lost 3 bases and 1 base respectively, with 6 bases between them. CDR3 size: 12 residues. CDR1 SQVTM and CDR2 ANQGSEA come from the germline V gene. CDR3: CSVDDRNTEAFF. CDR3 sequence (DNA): TGCAGCGTTGATGACAGGAACACTGAAGCTTTCTTT. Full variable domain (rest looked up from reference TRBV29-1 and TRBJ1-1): SAVISQKPSRDICQRGTSLTIQCQVDSQVTMMFWYRQQPGQSLTLIATANQGSEATYESGFVIDKFPISRPNLTFSTLTVSNMSPEDSSIYLCSVDDRNTEAFFGQGTRLTVV.

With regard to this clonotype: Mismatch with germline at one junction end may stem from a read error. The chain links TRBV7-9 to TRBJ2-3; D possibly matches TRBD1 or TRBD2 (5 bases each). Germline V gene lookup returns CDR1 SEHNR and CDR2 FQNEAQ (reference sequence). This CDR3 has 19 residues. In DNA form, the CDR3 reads TGTGCCAGCAGCTTAGGACCCGTCCCGGGGCTCGGGTTCACAGGTACGCAGTATTTT. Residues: CASSLGPVPGLGFTGTQYF. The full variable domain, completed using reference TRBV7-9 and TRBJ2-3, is DTGVSQNPRHKITKRGQNVTFRCDPISEHNRLYWYRQTLGQGPEFLTYFQNEAQLEKSRLLSDRFSAERPKGSFSTLEIQRTEQGDSAMYLCASSLGPVPGLGFTGTQYFGPGTRLTVL.

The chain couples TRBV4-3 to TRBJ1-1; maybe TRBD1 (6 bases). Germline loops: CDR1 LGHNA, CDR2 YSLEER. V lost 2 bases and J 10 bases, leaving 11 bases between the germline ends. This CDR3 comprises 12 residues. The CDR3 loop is CASSQKPGVAFF. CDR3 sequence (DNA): TGCGCCAGCAGCCAAAAACCAGGGGTAGCTTTCTTT.

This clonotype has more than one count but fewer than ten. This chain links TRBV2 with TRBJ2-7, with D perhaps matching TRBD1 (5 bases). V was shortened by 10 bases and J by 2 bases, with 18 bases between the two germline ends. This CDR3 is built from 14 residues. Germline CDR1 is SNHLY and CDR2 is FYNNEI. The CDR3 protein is CANIWGVDTYEQYF. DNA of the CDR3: TGTGCCAACATTTGGGGCGTTGATACCTACGAGCAGTACTTC. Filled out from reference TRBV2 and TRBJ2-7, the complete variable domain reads EPEVTQTPSHQVTQMGQEVILRCVPISNHLYFYWYRQILGQKVEFLVSFYNNEISEKSEIFDDQFSVERPDGSNFTLKIRSTKLEDSAMYFCANIWGVDTYEQYFGPGTRLTVT.

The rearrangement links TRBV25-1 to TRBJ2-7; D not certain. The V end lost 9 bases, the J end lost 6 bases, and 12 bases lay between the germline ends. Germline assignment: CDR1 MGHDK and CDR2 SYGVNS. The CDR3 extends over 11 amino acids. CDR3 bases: TGTGCCAGTGGACCCCCGAGCGAGCAGTACTTC. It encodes CASGPPSEQYF.

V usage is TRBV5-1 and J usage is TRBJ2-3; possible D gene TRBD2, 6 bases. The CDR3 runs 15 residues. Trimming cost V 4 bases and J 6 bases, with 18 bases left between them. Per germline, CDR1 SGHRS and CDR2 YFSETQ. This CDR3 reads CASSPQAGPRDTQYF. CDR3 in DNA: TGCGCCAGCAGCCCGCAGGCGGGGCCGAGGGATACGCAGTATTTT.

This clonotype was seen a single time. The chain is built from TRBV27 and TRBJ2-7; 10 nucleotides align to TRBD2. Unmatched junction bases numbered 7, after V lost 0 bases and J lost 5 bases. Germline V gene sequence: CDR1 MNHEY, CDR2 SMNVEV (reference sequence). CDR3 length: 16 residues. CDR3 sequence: CASSLSPLAGDHEQYF. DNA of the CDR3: TGTGCCAGCAGTTTATCCCCTCTAGCGGGGGACCACGAGCAGTACTTC.

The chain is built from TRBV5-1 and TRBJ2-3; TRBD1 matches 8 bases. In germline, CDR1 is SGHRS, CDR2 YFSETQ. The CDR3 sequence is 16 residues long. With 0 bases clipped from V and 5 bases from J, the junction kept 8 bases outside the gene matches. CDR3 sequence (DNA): TGCGCCAGCAGCTTGGGCGGGACAGGCCAGGTAGATACGCAGTATTTT. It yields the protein CASSLGGTGQVDTQYF.

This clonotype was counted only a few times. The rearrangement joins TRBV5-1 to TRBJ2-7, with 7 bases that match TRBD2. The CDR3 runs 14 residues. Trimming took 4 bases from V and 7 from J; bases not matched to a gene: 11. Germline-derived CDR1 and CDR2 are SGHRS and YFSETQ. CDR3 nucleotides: TGCGCCAGCAGCCTGCTGAGCGGGAACAATGAGCAGTACTTC. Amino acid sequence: CASSLLSGNNEQYF.

CDR3 in amino acids: CASSRTLQGQGFTEAFF. In nucleotides, the CDR3 is TGCGCCAGCAGCCGAACCCTTCAGGGACAGGGGTTCACTGAAGCTTTCTTT. The genes are TRBV4-3 and TRBJ1-1; 10 positions agree with TRBD1. Germline CDR1 and CDR2: LGHNA and YSLEER. The V gene end was trimmed by 4 bases and the J gene end by 4 bases; junction bases not matched to a gene: 12. The CDR3 length is 17 residues.

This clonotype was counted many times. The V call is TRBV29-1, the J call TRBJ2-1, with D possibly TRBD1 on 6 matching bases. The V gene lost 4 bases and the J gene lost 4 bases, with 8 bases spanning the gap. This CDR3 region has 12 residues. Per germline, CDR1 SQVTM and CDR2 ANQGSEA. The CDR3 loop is CSVVRGYNEQFF. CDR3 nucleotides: TGCAGCGTTGTCAGGGGTTACAATGAGCAGTTCTTC.

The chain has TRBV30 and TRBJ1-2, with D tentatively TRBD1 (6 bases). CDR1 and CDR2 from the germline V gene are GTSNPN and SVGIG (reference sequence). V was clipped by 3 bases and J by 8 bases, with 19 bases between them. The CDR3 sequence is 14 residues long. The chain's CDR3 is CAWSGGGLEEGYTF. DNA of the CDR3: TGTGCCTGGAGCGGCGGGGGCCTCGAAGAAGGCTACACCTTC.

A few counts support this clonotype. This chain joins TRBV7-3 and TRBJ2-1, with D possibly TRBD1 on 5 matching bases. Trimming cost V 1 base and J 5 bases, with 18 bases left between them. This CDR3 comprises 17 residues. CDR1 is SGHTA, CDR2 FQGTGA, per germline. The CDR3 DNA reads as TGTGCCAGCAGCTTAAATACTTGGTCACAGGAGAACAATGAGCAGTTCTTC. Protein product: CASSLNTWSQENNEQFF.

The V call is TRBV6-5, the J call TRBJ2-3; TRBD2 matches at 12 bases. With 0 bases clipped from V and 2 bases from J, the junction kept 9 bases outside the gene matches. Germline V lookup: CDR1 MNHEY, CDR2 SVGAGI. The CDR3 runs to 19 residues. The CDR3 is CASSYSPKTSGGTTDTQYF. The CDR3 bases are TGTGCCAGCAGTTACTCTCCTAAGACTAGCGGGGGAACCACAGATACGCAGTATTTT.

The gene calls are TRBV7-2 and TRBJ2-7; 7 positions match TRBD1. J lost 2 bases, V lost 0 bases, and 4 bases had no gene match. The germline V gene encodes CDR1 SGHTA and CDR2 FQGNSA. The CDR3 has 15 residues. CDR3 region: CASSLALTGAYEQYF. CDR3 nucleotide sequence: TGTGCCAGCAGCTTAGCCCTAACAGGGGCCTACGAGCAGTACTTC. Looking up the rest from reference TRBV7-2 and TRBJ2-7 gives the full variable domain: GAGVSQSPSNKVTEKGKDVELRCDPISGHTALYWYRQSLGQGLEFLIYFQGNSAPDKSGLPSDRFSAERTGGSVSTLTIQRTQQEDSAVYLCASSLALTGAYEQYFGPGTRLTVT.

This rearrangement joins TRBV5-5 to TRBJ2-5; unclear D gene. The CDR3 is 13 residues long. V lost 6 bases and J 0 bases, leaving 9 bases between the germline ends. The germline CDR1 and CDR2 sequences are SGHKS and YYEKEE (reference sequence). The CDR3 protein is CASTNPYQETQYF. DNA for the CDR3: TGTGCCAGCACCAACCCGTACCAAGAGACCCAGTACTTC.

Here the CDR3 reads CASSVQRQISYTQYF. The CDR3 nucleotides are TGCGCCAGCAGCGTACAACGACAGATCAGCTATACGCAGTATTTT. This sequence joins TRBV5-1 and TRBJ2-3; D is perhaps TRBD1 (5 bases). V gave up 4 bases and J gave up 7 bases, with 19 bases separating them. In germline, CDR1 is SGHRS, CDR2 YFSETQ. There are 15 residues in the CDR3.

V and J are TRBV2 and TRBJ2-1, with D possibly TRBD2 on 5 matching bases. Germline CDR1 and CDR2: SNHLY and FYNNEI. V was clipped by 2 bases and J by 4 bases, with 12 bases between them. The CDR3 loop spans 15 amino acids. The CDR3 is CASSELRGEYNEQFF. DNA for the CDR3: TGTGCCAGCAGTGAACTCCGGGGAGAATACAATGAGCAGTTCTTC. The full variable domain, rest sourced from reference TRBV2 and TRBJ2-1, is EPEVTQTPSHQVTQMGQEVILRCVPISNHLYFYWYRQILGQKVEFLVSFYNNEISEKSEIFDDQFSVERPDGSNFTLKIRSTKLEDSAMYFCASSELRGEYNEQFFGPGTRLTVL.

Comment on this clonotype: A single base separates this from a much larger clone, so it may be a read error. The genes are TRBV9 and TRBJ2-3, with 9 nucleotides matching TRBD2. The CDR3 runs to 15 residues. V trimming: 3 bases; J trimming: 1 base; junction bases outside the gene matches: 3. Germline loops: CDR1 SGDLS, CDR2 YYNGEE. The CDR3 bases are TGTGCCAGCAGCGCCGGGACTAGCCGCACAGATACGCAGTATTTT. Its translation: CASSAGTSRTDTQYF. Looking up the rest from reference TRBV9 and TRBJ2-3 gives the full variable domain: DSGVTQTPKHLITATGQRVTLRCSPRSGDLSVYWYQQSLDQGLQFLIQYYNGEERAKGNILERFSAQQFPDLHSELNLSSLELGDSALYFCASSAGTSRTDTQYFGPGTRLTVL.

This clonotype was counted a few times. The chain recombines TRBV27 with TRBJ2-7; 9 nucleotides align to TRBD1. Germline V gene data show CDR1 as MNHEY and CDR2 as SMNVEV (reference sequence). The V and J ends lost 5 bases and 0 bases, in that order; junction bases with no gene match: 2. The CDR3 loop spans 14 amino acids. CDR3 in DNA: TGTGCCAGCAGTGGGGGACAGGGCTCCTACGAGCAGTACTTC. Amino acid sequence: CASSGGQGSYEQYF.

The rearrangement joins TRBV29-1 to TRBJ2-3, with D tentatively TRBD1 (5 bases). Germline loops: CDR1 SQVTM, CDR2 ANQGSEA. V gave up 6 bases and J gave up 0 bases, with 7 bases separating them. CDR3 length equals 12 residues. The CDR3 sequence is CSVPGSTDTQYF. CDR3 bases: TGCAGCGTCCCAGGGAGCACAGATACGCAGTATTTT.

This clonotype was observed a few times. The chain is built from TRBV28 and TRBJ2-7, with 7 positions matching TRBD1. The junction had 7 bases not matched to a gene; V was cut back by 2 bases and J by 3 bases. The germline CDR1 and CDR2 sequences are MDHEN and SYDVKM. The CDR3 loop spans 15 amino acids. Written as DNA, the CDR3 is TGTGCCAGCAGTTTAAGGCGACAGGGCCTCTACGAGCAGTACTTC. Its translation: CASSLRRQGLYEQYF.

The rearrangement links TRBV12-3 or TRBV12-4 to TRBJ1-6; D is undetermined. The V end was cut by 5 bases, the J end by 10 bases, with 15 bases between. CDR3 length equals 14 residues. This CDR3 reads CASSREKHASPLHF. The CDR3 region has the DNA TGTGCCAGCAGTAGGGAGAAGCACGCCTCACCCCTCCACTTT.

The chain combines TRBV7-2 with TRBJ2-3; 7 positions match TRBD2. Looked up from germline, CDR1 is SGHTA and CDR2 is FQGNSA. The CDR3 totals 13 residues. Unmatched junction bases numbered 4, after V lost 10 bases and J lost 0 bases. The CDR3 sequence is CAINGRSTDTQYF. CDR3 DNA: TGTGCCATTAACGGGAGGAGCACAGATACGCAGTATTTT.

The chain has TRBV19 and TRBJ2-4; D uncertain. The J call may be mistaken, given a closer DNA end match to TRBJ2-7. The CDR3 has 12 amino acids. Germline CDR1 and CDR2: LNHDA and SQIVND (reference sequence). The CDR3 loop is CASNYSIYEQYF. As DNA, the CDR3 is TGTGCCAGTAATTATAGTATATACGAGCAGTACTTC.